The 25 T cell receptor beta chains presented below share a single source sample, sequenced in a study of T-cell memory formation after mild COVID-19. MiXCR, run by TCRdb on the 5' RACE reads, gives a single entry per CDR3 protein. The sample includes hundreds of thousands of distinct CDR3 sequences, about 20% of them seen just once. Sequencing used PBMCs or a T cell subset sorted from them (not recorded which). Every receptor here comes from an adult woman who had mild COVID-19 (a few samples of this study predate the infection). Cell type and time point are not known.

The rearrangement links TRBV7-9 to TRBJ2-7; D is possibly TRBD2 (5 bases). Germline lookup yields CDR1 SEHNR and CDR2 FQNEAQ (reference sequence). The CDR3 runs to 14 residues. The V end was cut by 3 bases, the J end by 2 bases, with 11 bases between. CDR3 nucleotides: TGTGCCAGCAGCTTCACGGGATCGCCCTACGAGCAGTACTTC. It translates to CASSFTGSPYEQYF.

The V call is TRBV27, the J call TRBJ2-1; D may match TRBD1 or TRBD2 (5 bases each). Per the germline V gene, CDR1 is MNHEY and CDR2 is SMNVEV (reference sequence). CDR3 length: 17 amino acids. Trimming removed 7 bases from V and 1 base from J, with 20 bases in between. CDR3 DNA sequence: TGTGCCAGCACCTTAGGGACGTCGTGGAGGTCCTACAATGAGCAGTTCTTC. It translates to CASTLGTSWRSYNEQFF.

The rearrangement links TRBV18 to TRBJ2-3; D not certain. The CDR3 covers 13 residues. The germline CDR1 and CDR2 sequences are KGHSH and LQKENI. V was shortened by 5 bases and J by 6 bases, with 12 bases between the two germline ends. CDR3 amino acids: CASSSSRSDTQYF. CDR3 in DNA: TGTGCCAGCTCATCCTCCCGGTCGGATACGCAGTATTTT.

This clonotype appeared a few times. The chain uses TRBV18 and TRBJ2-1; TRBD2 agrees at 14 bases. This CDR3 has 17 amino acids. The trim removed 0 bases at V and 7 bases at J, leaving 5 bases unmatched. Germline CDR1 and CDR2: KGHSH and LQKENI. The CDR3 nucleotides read TGTGCCAGCTCACCACCGGTCGGGACTAGCGGGAGTAATGAGCAGTTCTTC. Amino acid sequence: CASSPPVGTSGSNEQFF.

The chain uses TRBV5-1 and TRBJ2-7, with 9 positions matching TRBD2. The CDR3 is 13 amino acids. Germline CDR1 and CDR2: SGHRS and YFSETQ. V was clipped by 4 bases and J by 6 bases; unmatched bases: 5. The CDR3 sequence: CASSPAGGSEQYF. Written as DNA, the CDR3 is TGCGCCAGCAGCCCAGCGGGAGGCTCCGAGCAGTACTTC. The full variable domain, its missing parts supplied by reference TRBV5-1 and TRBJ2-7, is KAGVTQTPRYLIKTRGQQVTLSCSPISGHRSVSWYQQTPGQGLQFLFEYFSETQRNKGNFPGRFSGRQFSNSRSEMNVSTLELGDSALYLCASSPAGGSEQYFGPGTRLTVT.

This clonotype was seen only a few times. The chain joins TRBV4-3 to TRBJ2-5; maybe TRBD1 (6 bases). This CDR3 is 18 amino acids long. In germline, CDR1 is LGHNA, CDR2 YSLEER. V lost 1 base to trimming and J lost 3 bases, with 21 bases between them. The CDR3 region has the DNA TGCGCCAGCAGCCAAGCCCTGGCCGGACCAGGGGCTAAAGAGACCCAGTACTTC. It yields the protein CASSQALAGPGAKETQYF.

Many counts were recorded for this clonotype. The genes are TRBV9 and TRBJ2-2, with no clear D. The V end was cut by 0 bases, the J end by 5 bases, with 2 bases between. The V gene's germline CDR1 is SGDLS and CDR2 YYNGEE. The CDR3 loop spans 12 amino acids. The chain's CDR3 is CASSVGTGELFF. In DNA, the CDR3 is TGTGCCAGCAGCGTAGGAACCGGGGAGCTGTTTTTT.

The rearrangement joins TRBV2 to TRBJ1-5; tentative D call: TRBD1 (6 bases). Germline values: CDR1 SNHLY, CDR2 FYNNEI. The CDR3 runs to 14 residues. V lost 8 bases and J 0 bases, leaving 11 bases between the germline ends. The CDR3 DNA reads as TGTGCCAGCGGTACCAGGGGTAGCAATCAGCCCCAGCATTTT. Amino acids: CASGTRGSNQPQHF.

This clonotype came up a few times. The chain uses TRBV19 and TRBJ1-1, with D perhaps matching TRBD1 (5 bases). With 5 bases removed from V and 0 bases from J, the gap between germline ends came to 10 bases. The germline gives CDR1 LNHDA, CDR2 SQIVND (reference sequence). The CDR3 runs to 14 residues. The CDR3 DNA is TGTGCCAGTAGTCTCCAGACAGTGAACACTGAAGCTTTCTTT. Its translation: CASSLQTVNTEAFF.

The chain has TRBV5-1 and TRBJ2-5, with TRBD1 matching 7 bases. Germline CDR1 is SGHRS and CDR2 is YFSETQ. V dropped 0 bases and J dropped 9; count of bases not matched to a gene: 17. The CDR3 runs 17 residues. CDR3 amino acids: CASSLAPVPTRQGAQYF. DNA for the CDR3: TGCGCCAGCAGCTTGGCCCCCGTCCCGACAAGGCAGGGGGCCCAGTACTTC.

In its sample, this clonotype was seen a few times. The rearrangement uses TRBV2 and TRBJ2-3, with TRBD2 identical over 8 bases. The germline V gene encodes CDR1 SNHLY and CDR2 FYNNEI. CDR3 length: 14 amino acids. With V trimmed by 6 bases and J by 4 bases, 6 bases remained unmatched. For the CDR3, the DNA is TGTGCCAGCAGGAGCAGCGGGAGACCAGATACGCAGTATTTT. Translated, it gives CASRSSGRPDTQYF.

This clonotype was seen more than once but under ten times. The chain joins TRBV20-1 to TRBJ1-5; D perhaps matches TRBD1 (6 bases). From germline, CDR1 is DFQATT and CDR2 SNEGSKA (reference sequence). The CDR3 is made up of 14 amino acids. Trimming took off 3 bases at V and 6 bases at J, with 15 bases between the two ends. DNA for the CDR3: TGCAGTGCTAGCCTGGGGACAATGGGTCAGCCCCAGCATTTT. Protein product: CSASLGTMGQPQHF.

CDR3 sequence: CASRMGQGMPPLHF. For the CDR3, the DNA is TGTGCCAGTAGGATGGGACAGGGGATGCCACCCCTCCACTTT. The gene calls are TRBV19 and TRBJ1-6; 10 nucleotides agree with TRBD1. The CDR3 is 14 amino acids. Trimming at V came to 6 bases and at J to 11 bases, leaving 7 bases not matched to a gene. The germline V gene encodes CDR1 LNHDA and CDR2 SQIVND (reference sequence).

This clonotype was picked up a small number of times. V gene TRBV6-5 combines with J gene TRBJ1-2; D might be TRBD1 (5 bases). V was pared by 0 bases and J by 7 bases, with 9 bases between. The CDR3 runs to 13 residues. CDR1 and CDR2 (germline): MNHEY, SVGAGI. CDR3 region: CASSYSLGPGYTF. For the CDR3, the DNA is TGTGCCAGCAGTTACTCGTTGGGGCCTGGCTACACCTTC.

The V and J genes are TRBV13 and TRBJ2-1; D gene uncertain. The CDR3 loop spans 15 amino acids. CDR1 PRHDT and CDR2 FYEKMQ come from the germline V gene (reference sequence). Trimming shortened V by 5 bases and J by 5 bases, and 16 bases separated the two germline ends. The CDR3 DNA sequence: TGTGCCAGCAGCCCAGACCCAAACAACCACAATGAGCAGTTCTTC. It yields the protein CASSPDPNNHNEQFF.

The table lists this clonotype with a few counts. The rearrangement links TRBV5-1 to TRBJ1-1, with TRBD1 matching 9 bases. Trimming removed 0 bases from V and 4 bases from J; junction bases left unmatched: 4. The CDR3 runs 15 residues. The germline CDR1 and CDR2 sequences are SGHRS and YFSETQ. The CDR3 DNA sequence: TGCGCCAGCAGCTTGGCCGGACAGGGGCCCACTGAAGCTTTCTTT. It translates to CASSLAGQGPTEAFF.

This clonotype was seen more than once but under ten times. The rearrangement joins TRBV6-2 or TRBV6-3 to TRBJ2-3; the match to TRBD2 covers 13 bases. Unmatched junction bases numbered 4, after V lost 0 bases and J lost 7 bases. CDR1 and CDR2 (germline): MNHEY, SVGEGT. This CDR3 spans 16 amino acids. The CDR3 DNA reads TGTGCCAGCAGTTACTCGCCGGGACTAGCGGGGAATACGCAGTATTTT. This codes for CASSYSPGLAGNTQYF.

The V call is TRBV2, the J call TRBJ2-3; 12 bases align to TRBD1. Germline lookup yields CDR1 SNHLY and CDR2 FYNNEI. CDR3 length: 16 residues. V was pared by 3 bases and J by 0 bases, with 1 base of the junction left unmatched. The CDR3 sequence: CASSEGQGASTDTQYF. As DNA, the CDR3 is TGTGCCAGCAGTGAGGGACAGGGGGCGAGCACAGATACGCAGTATTTT.

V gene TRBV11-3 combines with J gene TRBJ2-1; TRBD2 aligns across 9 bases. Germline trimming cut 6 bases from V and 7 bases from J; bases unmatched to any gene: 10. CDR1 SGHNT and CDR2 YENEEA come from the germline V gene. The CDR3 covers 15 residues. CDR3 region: CASSSLAGPPNEQFF. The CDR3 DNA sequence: TGTGCCAGCAGTTCCCTAGCGGGACCCCCAAATGAGCAGTTCTTC.

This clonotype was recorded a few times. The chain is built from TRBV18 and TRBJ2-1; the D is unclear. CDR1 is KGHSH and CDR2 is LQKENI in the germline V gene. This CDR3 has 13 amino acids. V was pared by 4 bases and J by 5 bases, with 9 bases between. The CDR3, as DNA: TGTGCCAGCTCACTCGAGCCCCACAATGAGCAGTTCTTC. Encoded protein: CASSLEPHNEQFF.

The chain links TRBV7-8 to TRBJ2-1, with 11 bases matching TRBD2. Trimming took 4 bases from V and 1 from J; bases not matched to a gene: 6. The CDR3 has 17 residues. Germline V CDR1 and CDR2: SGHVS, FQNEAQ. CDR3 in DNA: TGTGCCAGCAGCTCCCTGGTAGCGGGGGGGTCCTACAATGAGCAGTTCTTC. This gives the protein CASSSLVAGGSYNEQFF.

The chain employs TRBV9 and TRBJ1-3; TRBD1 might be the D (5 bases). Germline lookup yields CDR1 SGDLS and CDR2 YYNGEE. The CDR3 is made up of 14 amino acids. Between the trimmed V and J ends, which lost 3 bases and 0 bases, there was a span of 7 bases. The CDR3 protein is CASSDRSSGNTIYF. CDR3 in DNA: TGTGCCAGCAGCGACAGGAGCTCTGGAAACACCATATATTTT.

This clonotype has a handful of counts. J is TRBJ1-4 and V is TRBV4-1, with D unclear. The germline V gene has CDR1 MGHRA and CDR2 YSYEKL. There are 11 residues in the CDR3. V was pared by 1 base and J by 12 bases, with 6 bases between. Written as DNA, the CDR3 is TGCGCCAGCAGCCAAGGGTCGGAACTGTTTTTT. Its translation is CASSQGSELFF.

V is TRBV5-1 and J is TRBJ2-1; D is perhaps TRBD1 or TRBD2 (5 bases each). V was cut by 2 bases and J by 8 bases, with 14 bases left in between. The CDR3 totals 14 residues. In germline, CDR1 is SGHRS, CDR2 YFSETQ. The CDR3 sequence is CASSFGALSDEQFF. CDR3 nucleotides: TGCGCCAGCAGCTTCGGGGCCTTGAGCGATGAGCAGTTCTTC.

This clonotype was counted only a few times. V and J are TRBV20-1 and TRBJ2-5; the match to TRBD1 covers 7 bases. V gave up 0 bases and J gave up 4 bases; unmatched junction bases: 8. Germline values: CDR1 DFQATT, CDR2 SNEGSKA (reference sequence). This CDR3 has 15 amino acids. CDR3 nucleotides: TGCAGTGCTAGAGATCCCGACAGGGTTGGAGAGACCCAGTACTTC. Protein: CSARDPDRVGETQYF.